A selection of T cell receptor beta chains follows, all from one sample in a study of vaccination and CD4 T cells after COVID-19. TCRdb reanalysed the PCR reads using MiXCR and keeps one entry per CDR3 protein. The sample has fewer than 9,500 distinct CDR3 sequences; around 48% are singletons. Their cognate antigens are unknown. Sequencing was performed on CD4+ T cells from blood, cultured in vitro. The receptors originated from a human donor in good health. Each CDR3 is given with its conserved first and last residue.

J: TRBJ2-7; V: TRBV14; CDR3: CASSSRTYSYEQYF
J: TRBJ1-5; V: TRBV21-1; CDR3: CASSTPRDRGAQPQHF
J: TRBJ2-7; V: TRBV7-2; CDR3: CASSQQLPTTSSYEQYF
J: TRBJ1-5; V: TRBV23-1; CDR3: CASSPPEERGTNQPQHF
J: TRBJ1-3; V: TRBV7-9; CDR3: CASRSWESGNTIYF
J: TRBJ2-7; V: TRBV20-1; CDR3: CRRRAYEQYF
J: TRBJ2-7; V: TRBV18; CDR3: CASSPTSTSYEQYF
J: TRBJ2-5; V: TRBV18; CDR3: CASSPYAQETQYF
J: TRBJ2-5; V: TRBV28; CDR3: CASSPQETQYF
J: TRBJ1-5; V: TRBV5-6; CDR3: CASSRRGRRSNQPQHF
J: TRBJ1-1; V: TRBV19; CDR3: CANSINSLNTEAFF
J: TRBJ1-2; V: TRBV4-3; CDR3: CASSQDRGAAYGYTF
J: TRBJ2-5; V: TRBV10-3; CDR3: CAISEPQMERGRTQYF
J: TRBJ1-2; V: TRBV4-1; CDR3: CASSQEGWTFLDPNGYTF
J: TRBJ2-3; V: TRBV2; CDR3: CASSEWGTSTDTQYF
J: TRBJ2-1; V: TRBV6-1; CDR3: CASSPSSRGNQFF
J: TRBJ2-7; V: TRBV21-1; CDR3: CASTTQDYEQYF
J: TRBJ1-2; V: TRBV4-1; CDR3: CASSREQGYGYTF
J: TRBJ2-3; V: TRBV25-1; CDR3: CATALPGFTDTQYF
J: TRBJ1-2; V: TRBV11-2; CDR3: CASSRGPGGYYGYTF
J: TRBJ2-2; V: TRBV19; CDR3: CASSMRDRGYSGELFF
J: TRBJ2-3; V: TRBV30; CDR3: CASDGWGEDSTDTQYF
J: TRBJ2-5; V: TRBV19; CDR3: CASSMGGGVETQYF
J: TRBJ2-3; V: TRBV30; CDR3: CAWRSSGMSADTQYF
J: TRBJ2-5; V: TRBV20-1; CDR3: CSSWLRETQYF
J: TRBJ1-5; V: TRBV12-3/TRBV12-4; CDR3: CASSLRIQGNQPQHF
J: TRBJ2-3; V: TRBV7-8; CDR3: CASSHRTSGGTDTQYF
J: TRBJ2-3; V: TRBV27; CDR3: CASSVGTPKDTQYF
J: TRBJ1-2; V: TRBV20-1; CDR3: CSARDPQGAQDGYTF
J: TRBJ1-6; V: TRBV25-1; CDR3: CASSEGAAYHF
J: TRBJ2-3; V: TRBV2; CDR3: CASRPVWGTDTQYF
J: TRBJ2-5; V: TRBV14; CDR3: CASSQETGLKTQYF
J: TRBJ1-3; V: TRBV20-1; CDR3: CSAKGFGNTIYF
J: TRBJ2-7; V: TRBV7-2; CDR3: CASSRRTGTYEQYF
J: TRBJ2-2; V: TRBV19; CDR3: CASTFDGNTGELFF
J: TRBJ1-2; V: TRBV7-9; CDR3: CASSLAGRVNYGYTF
J: TRBJ2-3; V: TRBV29-1; CDR3: CSVERGLDDTQYF
J: TRBJ2-4; V: TRBV19; CDR3: CASSGQALAKNIQYF
J: TRBJ2-5; V: TRBV25-1; CDR3: CASSGGTFGAQYF
J: TRBJ2-1; V: TRBV9; CDR3: CASSVAGGGSNEQFF
J: TRBJ2-7; V: TRBV7-9; CDR3: CASSLAGGYEQYF
J: TRBJ2-3; V: TRBV6-1; CDR3: CASSRIQGGQFDRTDTQYF
J: TRBJ2-7; V: TRBV19; CDR3: CASSIEGTRRGEQYF
J: TRBJ2-6; V: TRBV30; CDR3: CAWSVGGSAGANVLTF
J: TRBJ1-4; V: TRBV6-1; CDR3: CASTDRVGEKLFF
J: TRBJ1-6; V: TRBV19; CDR3: CASSMLSTPLHF
J: TRBJ2-7; V: TRBV10-3; CDR3: CAISGDSKHEQYF
J: TRBJ1-1; V: TRBV4-1; CDR3: CASSLHPARGKTEAFF
J: TRBJ2-7; V: TRBV10-3; CDR3: CATTVQGGDYEQYF
J: TRBJ1-2; V: TRBV11-2; CDR3: CASSLGGGNYGYTF
J: TRBJ2-1; V: TRBV20-1; CDR3: CSASRGIKNNEQFF
J: TRBJ1-1; V: TRBV7-2; CDR3: CASSEGRNTEAFF
J: TRBJ2-7; V: TRBV6-1; CDR3: CASSEEGYRNEQYF
J: TRBJ2-3; V: TRBV10-1; CDR3: CASSPGVGTDTQYF